This TCR beta chain was identified during a study of cytomegalovirus exposure and HLA in healthy donors. Use of 60 Vbeta and 13 Jbeta primers characterized the PCR. Only in-frame clones appear in the TCRdb table, and some are missing; sequencing was by immunoSEQ multiplex PCR. The sample consists of some 140,000 clones, roughly 80% of them appearing once. In regard to this clone: Its antigen remains unknown.

Trimming stripped 6 bases from V and 1 base from J, with 12 bases between. This CDR3 has 14 amino acids. The germline V gene has CDR1 MNHEY and CDR2 SVGAGI. Study-wide results and limits: Presence/absence analyses assumed roughly uniform sequencing depth across donors. The study had only CMV serostatus as immune exposure information. In a later analysis, the majority of CMV-associated beta chains seemingly showed HLA restriction.

The rearrangement links TRBV6-5 to TRBJ1-1, with D tentatively TRBD1 (5 bases). The TCR comes from a man under 40 in good health and CMV-seropositive. Sequencing was carried out using PBMCs. As DNA, the CDR3 is TGTGCCAGCAGCGGGGAGGGGTGGAACACTGAAGCTTTCTTT. Its protein product is CASSGEGWNTEAFF.